This T cell receptor (beta chain) was sequenced during a study of blood T cells in healthy people across ages. V lost 5 bases to trimming and J lost 2 bases, with 23 bases between them. The CDR3 spans 18 residues. The germline gives CDR1 SEHNR, CDR2 FQNEAQ (reference sequence). Study-wide results and caveats: No one knew whether donors had CMV, which possibly confounded expanded clonotype changes. It was held that the diversity estimates obtained from one million T cells were underestimates.

The second PCR ran about 7 to 12 cycles with a sample-barcoded 5' primer and J-beta primers. TCRdb redid the calling of the 5' RACE reads with MiXCR, one entry per CDR3 protein. The repertoire consists of over a million distinct CDR3 sequences, with approximately 42% occurring once and the leading ten covering more than 4%. A few counts support this clonotype. Antigen unknown. This receptor was identified in a woman in her late teens or twenties in good health. Sequencing was done on a sample of blood. V gene TRBV7-9 combines with J gene TRBJ2-3; D uncertain. The CDR3 region is CASSQRPSWIPLTDTQYF. CDR3 bases: TGTGCCAGCAGCCAAAGGCCTTCCTGGATACCGCTCACAGATACGCAGTATTTT.